These T cell receptor beta chains were read from a single sample in a study of T cell repertoires in cytomegalovirus infection. In TCRdb, the reads were re-called with MiXCR into one record per CDR3 protein. This sample has some 150,000 distinct CDR3 sequences; around 20% occur once, and the top ten carry approximately 11%. The sample taken for sequencing was PBMCs. The receptors come from a human donor in good health (CMV status not recorded). Some clones in this sample may be carry-over from other donors' samples. Each CDR3 is given without its conserved first and last residue. The order of the fields is V gene, CDR3 length, clone size, J gene, CDR3 protein. Some rows have no size entry. The others give once, few or many, or a class for an expanded clone.

v_call: TRBV28
cdr3_length: 13
clone_size: few
j_call: TRBJ2-3
cdr3_aa: ASSRTGGSTDTQY

v_call: TRBV3-1
cdr3_length: 15
clone_size: few
j_call: TRBJ1-4
cdr3_aa: ASSQAFREGVNEKLF

v_call: TRBV19
cdr3_length: 13
clone_size: .
j_call: TRBJ2-1
cdr3_aa: ASTDQGASYNEQF

v_call: TRBV11-2
cdr3_length: 13
clone_size: few
j_call: TRBJ2-1
cdr3_aa: ASSLGGSGSDEQF

v_call: TRBV29-1
cdr3_length: 9
clone_size: .
j_call: TRBJ2-1
cdr3_aa: SGGQVAEQF

v_call: TRBV7-6
cdr3_length: 14
clone_size: many
j_call: TRBJ1-3
cdr3_aa: ASSPVQGRAGNTIY

v_call: TRBV15
cdr3_length: 13
clone_size: .
j_call: TRBJ1-1
cdr3_aa: ATSRDTRLNTEAF

v_call: TRBV15
cdr3_length: 10
clone_size: .
j_call: TRBJ1-2
cdr3_aa: ATSRSGGGYT

v_call: TRBV7-2
cdr3_length: 13
clone_size: many
j_call: TRBJ1-3
cdr3_aa: ASSFTGTTGNTIY

v_call: TRBV28
cdr3_length: 12
clone_size: .
j_call: TRBJ2-2
cdr3_aa: ASSAGPPPGELF

v_call: TRBV5-6
cdr3_length: 10
clone_size: .
j_call: TRBJ1-2
cdr3_aa: ASTVLNYGYT

v_call: TRBV27
cdr3_length: 13
clone_size: .
j_call: TRBJ2-7
cdr3_aa: ASSFSPESSYEQY

v_call: TRBV12-3/TRBV12-4
cdr3_length: 13
clone_size: few
j_call: TRBJ2-1
cdr3_aa: ASSKTSGFYNEQF

v_call: TRBV6-2/TRBV6-3
cdr3_length: 14
clone_size: .
j_call: TRBJ1-1
cdr3_aa: ASSYSSTGVGTEAF

v_call: TRBV28
cdr3_length: 13
clone_size: .
j_call: TRBJ2-6
cdr3_aa: ASTPGGFGANVQT

v_call: TRBV28
cdr3_length: 13
clone_size: few
j_call: TRBJ2-7
cdr3_aa: ATVYSRGRAYEQY

v_call: TRBV25-1
cdr3_length: 14
clone_size: .
j_call: TRBJ1-4
cdr3_aa: ASSDSKGATNEKLF

v_call: TRBV9
cdr3_length: 12
clone_size: few
j_call: TRBJ2-5
cdr3_aa: ASSFRGRDETQY

v_call: TRBV19
cdr3_length: 12
clone_size: .
j_call: TRBJ1-6
cdr3_aa: ASSIPAANSPLH

v_call: TRBV28
cdr3_length: 14
clone_size: .
j_call: TRBJ2-3
cdr3_aa: ASSFTTLAPSDTQY

v_call: TRBV6-5
cdr3_length: 14
clone_size: few
j_call: TRBJ2-7
cdr3_aa: ASSFTTGTISYEQY

v_call: TRBV5-1
cdr3_length: 11
clone_size: .
j_call: TRBJ2-7
cdr3_aa: ASSLDRTYEQY

v_call: TRBV7-2
cdr3_length: 14
clone_size: many
j_call: TRBJ2-2
cdr3_aa: ASSGKGLAGSGELF

v_call: TRBV12-5
cdr3_length: 11
clone_size: .
j_call: TRBJ2-7
cdr3_aa: ASGPGPRYEQY

v_call: TRBV15
cdr3_length: 13
clone_size: .
j_call: TRBJ2-6
cdr3_aa: ATSRGSSGANVLT

v_call: TRBV7-3
cdr3_length: 11
clone_size: .
j_call: TRBJ2-1
cdr3_aa: ASSQAGLNEQF

v_call: TRBV5-6
cdr3_length: 11
clone_size: .
j_call: TRBJ2-5
cdr3_aa: ASSWTVQETQY

v_call: TRBV7-2
cdr3_length: 13
clone_size: many
j_call: TRBJ2-7
cdr3_aa: ASSSWAGQGLEQY

v_call: TRBV2
cdr3_length: 11
clone_size: .
j_call: TRBJ2-7
cdr3_aa: ASSEEGAYEQY

v_call: TRBV19
cdr3_length: 18
clone_size: .
j_call: TRBJ2-2
cdr3_aa: ASSMLRLAGGPENTGELF

v_call: TRBV7-3
cdr3_length: 13
clone_size: many
j_call: TRBJ1-1
cdr3_aa: ASSLSPQGGTEAF

v_call: TRBV7-6
cdr3_length: 11
clone_size: many
j_call: TRBJ1-1
cdr3_aa: ASSLALNTEAF

v_call: TRBV14
cdr3_length: 13
clone_size: few
j_call: TRBJ2-5
cdr3_aa: ASSQDPGFQGTQY

v_call: TRBV15
cdr3_length: 11
clone_size: few
j_call: TRBJ1-4
cdr3_aa: ATSRARGEKLF

v_call: TRBV25-1
cdr3_length: 13
clone_size: few
j_call: TRBJ2-5
cdr3_aa: ASSEGLAAYRTQY

v_call: TRBV2
cdr3_length: 13
clone_size: .
j_call: TRBJ2-3
cdr3_aa: ASSARDPSTDTQY

v_call: TRBV5-1
cdr3_length: 15
clone_size: .
j_call: TRBJ1-6
cdr3_aa: ASSPATGGSYNSPLH

v_call: TRBV28
cdr3_length: 11
clone_size: many
j_call: TRBJ1-2
cdr3_aa: ASSLVSGYGYT

v_call: TRBV5-5
cdr3_length: 13
clone_size: .
j_call: TRBJ2-3
cdr3_aa: ASSPLARGTDTQY

v_call: TRBV10-3
cdr3_length: 7
clone_size: once
j_call: TRBJ2-7
cdr3_aa: AINYEQY

v_call: TRBV15
cdr3_length: 11
clone_size: .
j_call: TRBJ2-3
cdr3_aa: ATSRASSDTQY

v_call: TRBV6-5
cdr3_length: 13
clone_size: few
j_call: TRBJ2-5
cdr3_aa: ASSYRGLGQETQY

v_call: TRBV4-1
cdr3_length: 13
clone_size: .
j_call: TRBJ2-2
cdr3_aa: ASSQDQSGTGELF

v_call: TRBV12-3/TRBV12-4
cdr3_length: 14
clone_size: few
j_call: TRBJ1-2
cdr3_aa: ASRPGTEAINYGYT

v_call: TRBV2
cdr3_length: 10
clone_size: .
j_call: TRBJ2-1
cdr3_aa: ASSTSGYEQF

v_call: TRBV7-9
cdr3_length: 10
clone_size: many
j_call: TRBJ2-3
cdr3_aa: ASSPIRDTQY

v_call: TRBV7-8
cdr3_length: 12
clone_size: few
j_call: TRBJ2-5
cdr3_aa: ASSLAAGQETQY

v_call: TRBV7-3
cdr3_length: 12
clone_size: few
j_call: TRBJ2-1
cdr3_aa: ASSLGTGNDEQF

v_call: TRBV7-2
cdr3_length: 16
clone_size: many
j_call: TRBJ2-3
cdr3_aa: ASSLGVSGGLLTDTQY

v_call: TRBV9
cdr3_length: 12
clone_size: few
j_call: TRBJ1-1
cdr3_aa: ASSVAWGQGEAF

v_call: TRBV20-1
cdr3_length: 10
clone_size: few
j_call: TRBJ2-7
cdr3_aa: SADRGIYEQY

v_call: TRBV5-5
cdr3_length: 12
clone_size: .
j_call: TRBJ1-2
cdr3_aa: ASRGDSSYYGYT

v_call: TRBV27
cdr3_length: 12
clone_size: many
j_call: TRBJ1-6
cdr3_aa: ASSPTGYNSPLH

v_call: TRBV6-1
cdr3_length: 14
clone_size: .
j_call: TRBJ2-3
cdr3_aa: ASSQTGTGGTDTQY

v_call: TRBV7-2
cdr3_length: 10
clone_size: .
j_call: TRBJ2-3
cdr3_aa: ASSTRADTQY

v_call: TRBV24-1
cdr3_length: 9
clone_size: many
j_call: TRBJ2-1
cdr3_aa: ATSWGGEQF

v_call: TRBV20-1
cdr3_length: 11
clone_size: .
j_call: TRBJ2-1
cdr3_aa: SGGVTNYNEQF

v_call: TRBV19
cdr3_length: 12
clone_size: .
j_call: TRBJ2-5
cdr3_aa: ASSGQGGEETQY

v_call: TRBV7-2
cdr3_length: 12
clone_size: many
j_call: TRBJ2-5
cdr3_aa: ASSPWTVKETQY

v_call: TRBV11-3
cdr3_length: 12
clone_size: .
j_call: TRBJ2-5
cdr3_aa: ASSSGGSGETQY